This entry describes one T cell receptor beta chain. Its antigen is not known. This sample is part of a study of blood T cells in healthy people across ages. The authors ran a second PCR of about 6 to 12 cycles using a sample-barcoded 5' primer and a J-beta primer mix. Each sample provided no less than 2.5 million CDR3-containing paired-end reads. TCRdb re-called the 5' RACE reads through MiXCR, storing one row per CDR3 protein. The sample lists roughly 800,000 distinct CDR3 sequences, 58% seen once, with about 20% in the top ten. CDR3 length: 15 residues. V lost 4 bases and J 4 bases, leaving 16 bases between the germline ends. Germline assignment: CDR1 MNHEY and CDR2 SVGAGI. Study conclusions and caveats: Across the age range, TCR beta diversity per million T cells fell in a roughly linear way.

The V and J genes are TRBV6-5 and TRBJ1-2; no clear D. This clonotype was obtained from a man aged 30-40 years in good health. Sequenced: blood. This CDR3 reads CASSLGQSLVYGYTF. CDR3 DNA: TGTGCCAGCAGTTTAGGGCAGTCCTTAGTCTATGGCTACACCTTC.